These T cell receptor beta chains were read from a single sample in a study of blood T cell repertoires in COVID-19. Some clones are missing from TCRdb's copy, which holds only in-frame ones; the method was immunoSEQ multiplex PCR. The data contain some 150,000 clones, approximately 80% of them singletons. Sequencing was carried out using peripheral blood. The receptors originated from a woman aged 45 to 65 in a cohort sampled during active or convalescent COVID-19. Each CDR3 is given with its conserved first and last residue. D genes are given only for firm matches.

j_call	v_call	d_call	cdr3_aa
TRBJ2-5	TRBV7-9	-	CASSLGRKGQARETQYF
TRBJ2-2	TRBV7-9	-	CASSSGVGEPGELFF
TRBJ1-6	TRBV12-3/TRBV12-4	-	CASSWENSPLHF
TRBJ1-2	TRBV19	-	CATQAGREGNYGYTF
TRBJ2-5	TRBV7-2	-	CASSVTGTHLQETQYF
TRBJ2-7	TRBV6-2/TRBV6-3	TRBD2	CASSFPTGLAGTQARYEQYF
TRBJ1-3	TRBV5-1	-	CASSPAEASGNTIYF
TRBJ1-2	TRBV29-1	-	CSVEQGGYGYTF
TRBJ2-1	TRBV5-1	TRBD2	CASSLGTSGYNEQFF
TRBJ1-6	TRBV4-2	-	CASSLTGGQNNSPLHF
TRBJ2-2	TRBV14	-	CASSQAPGWTGELFF
TRBJ1-2	TRBV4-1	-	CASSQVRGDYGYTF
TRBJ2-7	TRBV12-5	-	CASGFMGARVGEQYF
TRBJ1-1	TRBV5-1	-	CASSLGRGVAFF
TRBJ2-2	TRBV6-1	-	CASNDSPGELFF
TRBJ2-7	TRBV9	-	CASSTRAGTYEQYF
TRBJ1-3	TRBV10-3	-	CATEGAGNTIYF
TRBJ2-1	TRBV7-6	-	CASSLVEGSSYNEQFF
TRBJ1-1	TRBV29-1	TRBD1	CSVGTGEDTEAFF
TRBJ2-3	TRBV10-3	-	CASTGGEADTQYF
TRBJ1-1	TRBV7-3	-	CASSLGPYTEAFF
TRBJ2-7	TRBV3-1/TRBV3-2	-	CASSQARNEQYF
TRBJ1-6	TRBV6-5	-	CASRDRSSYNSPLHF
TRBJ1-2	TRBV5-1	-	CASSLTGSDSYGYTF
TRBJ2-1	TRBV19	TRBD2	CASSTRARGGGDEQFF
TRBJ2-7	TRBV4-1	-	CASSQRSQGAKAYEQYF
TRBJ2-7	TRBV5-5	-	CASSFSRGREQYF
TRBJ1-5	TRBV6-1	-	CASSDRGLGNQPQHF
TRBJ1-1	TRBV6-5	-	CASTSLRENTEAFF
TRBJ1-4	TRBV6-5	TRBD1	CASSWDRGRANEKLFF
TRBJ1-6	TRBV9	-	CASSAGMGSYNSPLHF
TRBJ1-1	TRBV7-9	TRBD1	CASRQGAWENTEAFF
TRBJ2-5	TRBV6-2/TRBV6-3	TRBD1	CASSATGPQETQYF
TRBJ1-1	TRBV18	-	CASSPQGSNTEAFF
TRBJ2-7	TRBV11-2	TRBD2	CASSLGWRGNSYEQYF
TRBJ2-5	TRBV7-6	-	CASTQLIKGETQYF
TRBJ1-3	TRBV2	-	CASSHDAGLSGNTIYF